The next 25 T cell receptor beta chains were all read from a single sample in a study of CD8+ T cells in alopecia areata (dated by TCRdb to the late 2010s). The sample's time point label, decoded: 24 weeks on oral tofacitinib. What the treatment or condition label conveys for this sample: oral pan-JAK inhibitor, 5-10 mg twice daily. Library construction relied on the immunoSEQ multiplex PCR assay. RNA was extracted from all samples and reverse transcribed into cDNA as template for TCR sequencing. What TCRdb holds here is the immuneACCESS table cut down to in-frame rearrangements. Part of the clones is not present; checked against another copy, under half of the missing clones reflect an unresolved V gene, and the others are unexplained. For this sample there are over 80,000 clones; about 40% appear just once. Less than 20% of the sample is in the top ten clones. The material was CD8+ T cells sorted from blood, obtained at week 24, from a patient treated with tofacitinib. All receptors come from a human donor with alopecia areata.

The chain has TRBV4-3 and TRBJ1-1; D is possibly TRBD1 (6 bases). Trimming cost V 1 base and J 1 base, with 16 bases left between them. Germline V CDR1 and CDR2: LGHNA, YSLEER. The CDR3 covers 17 residues. The CDR3 is CASSQGTIQGPNTEAFF. The CDR3, as DNA: TGCGCCAGCAGCCAAGGAACCATTCAGGGGCCGAACACTGAAGCTTTCTTT.

V gene TRBV9 combines with J gene TRBJ2-2, with 9 bases fitting TRBD1. The trim removed 0 bases at V and 4 bases at J, leaving 10 bases unmatched. Looked up from germline, CDR1 is SGDLS and CDR2 is YYNGEE. CDR3 size: 18 residues. DNA for the CDR3: TGTGCCAGCAGCGTAGGATTGCGGGACAGGGTATCCACCGGGGAGCTGTTTTTT. Encoded protein: CASSVGLRDRVSTGELFF. The full variable domain, rest sourced from reference TRBV9 and TRBJ2-2, is DSGVTQTPKHLITATGQRVTLRCSPRSGDLSVYWYQQSLDQGLQFLIQYYNGEERAKGNILERFSAQQFPDLHSELNLSSLELGDSALYFCASSVGLRDRVSTGELFFGEGSRLTVL.

This clone has only a few counts. A far larger clone is a single base away, which makes a read error likely. The chain carries TRBV5-1 and TRBJ2-3, with D possibly being TRBD2 (5 bases). V lost 1 base and J 2 bases, leaving 17 bases between the germline ends. Germline values: CDR1 SGHRS, CDR2 YFSETQ. This CDR3 is built from 17 residues. The CDR3, as DNA: TGCGCCAGCAGCTTGAATAACCTAGCAGCCTTCACAGATACGCAGTATTTT. It specifies CASSLNNLAAFTDTQYF.

The gene calls are TRBV7-9 and TRBJ1-1; TRBD1 matches at 7 bases. This CDR3 is built from 12 residues. In germline, CDR1 is SEHNR, CDR2 FQNEAQ (reference sequence). J lost 4 bases, V lost 8 bases, and 4 bases had no gene match. The CDR3 DNA follows: TGTGCCAGCTCCCCAGGGGGCACTGAAGCTTTCTTT. Protein: CASSPGGTEAFF.

This rearrangement joins TRBV29-1 to TRBJ1-2; D is ambiguous. Between the trimmed V and J ends, which lost 4 bases and 1 base, there was a span of 7 bases. CDR1 SQVTM and CDR2 ANQGSEA come from the germline V gene. The CDR3 is 12 residues long. The CDR3 spells CSVVFGNYGYTF. As DNA, the CDR3 is TGCAGCGTTGTCTTCGGTAACTATGGCTACACCTTC.

The J gene is TRBJ1-2, the V gene TRBV29-1; 11 nucleotides match TRBD1. CDR3 length: 15 amino acids. Looked up from germline, CDR1 is SQVTM and CDR2 is ANQGSEA. V shed 6 bases and J 5 bases; nucleotides not matched to a gene: 11. The DNA of the CDR3 is TGCAGCGTCGAGAGTAGGGACAGGGGGATTTATGGCTACACCTTC. Residues: CSVESRDRGIYGYTF.

This chain uses TRBV6-1 with TRBJ2-7; no clear D gene. Germline V gene lookup returns CDR1 MNHNS and CDR2 SASEGT. This CDR3 region has 14 residues. Trimming shortened V by 0 bases and J by 0 bases, and 6 bases separated the two germline ends. The CDR3 nucleotides are TGTGCCAGCAGTGAAGCGGTTTACTCCTACGAGCAGTACTTC. It is translated as CASSEAVYSYEQYF.

The chain uses TRBV9 and TRBJ2-7; possible D gene TRBD2, 5 bases. The CDR3 contains 14 residues. Germline-derived CDR1 and CDR2 are SGDLS and YYNGEE. V lost 3 bases and J 6 bases, leaving 16 bases between the germline ends. The CDR3 DNA sequence: TGTGCCAGCAGCGCCCGGGAAGTCCCCATCGAGCAGTACTTC. It codes for CASSAREVPIEQYF.

The chain recombines TRBV20-1 with TRBJ2-7; no clear D gene. The CDR3 totals 10 residues. Germline CDR1 and CDR2: DFQATT and SNEGSKA (reference sequence). Trimming stripped 0 bases from V and 4 bases from J, with 1 base between. The CDR3 coding sequence is TGCAGTGCTAGAGAATACGAGCAGTACTTC. Encoded protein: CSAREYEQYF.

V usage is TRBV7-6 and J usage is TRBJ1-2; weak D call: TRBD1 (6 bases). Between the trimmed V and J ends, which lost 1 base and 4 bases, there was a span of 16 bases. The CDR3 runs to 16 residues. Germline V CDR1 and CDR2: SGHVS, FNYEAQ. CDR3: CASSLDIGGAGYGYTF. As DNA, the CDR3 is TGTGCCAGCAGCTTAGATATCGGGGGCGCCGGCTATGGCTACACCTTC.

A few counts support this clone. A much larger clonotype is one base distant, so this may be a read error. This rearrangement joins TRBV4-2 to TRBJ2-1, with no clear D. The length of the CDR3 is 14 residues. Germline-derived CDR1 and CDR2 are LGHNA and YNFKEQ. V dropped 1 base and J dropped 2 bases, with 6 bases sitting between them. For the CDR3, the DNA is TGTGCCAGCAGCCAAGTAGGAGCCTACAATGAGCAGTTCTTC. This codes for CASSQVGAYNEQFF.

The V call is TRBV29-1, the J call TRBJ1-4, with 10 nucleotides matching TRBD1. The CDR3 is made up of 11 amino acids. The V gene's germline CDR1 is SQVTM and CDR2 ANQGSEA. The V segment lost 6 bases and the J segment 12 bases; nucleotides outside the gene matches: 4. The CDR3 sequence is CSVGQGGELFF. Here the CDR3 DNA reads TGCAGCGTAGGACAGGGGGGTGAACTGTTTTTT.

The V and J genes are TRBV4-1 and TRBJ2-7; D is possibly TRBD1 (6 bases). Trimming removed 0 bases from V and 3 bases from J, with 15 bases in between. CDR1 is MGHRA and CDR2 is YSYEKL in the germline V gene. This CDR3 is built from 16 residues. CDR3 residues: CASSQDRQARNYEQYF. The CDR3 nucleotides are TGCGCCAGCAGCCAAGATAGACAGGCGCGGAACTACGAGCAGTACTTC.

About this clone: A read error may produce the germline difference seen at one junction end. The chain is built from TRBV27 and TRBJ1-5; no definite D call. Germline loops: CDR1 MNHEY, CDR2 SMNVEV (reference sequence). CDR3 length equals 14 residues. In DNA, the CDR3 is TGTGCCAGCACTTTACGTGCAGGAGGTCAGCCCCAGCATTTT. It specifies CASTLRAGGQPQHF.

The chain employs TRBV19 and TRBJ2-6, with D hard to call. Trimming cost V 4 bases and J 2 bases, with 0 bases left between them. The CDR3 sequence is 12 residues long. Germline V gene lookup returns CDR1 LNHDA and CDR2 SQIVND (reference sequence). CDR3 loop: CASSTGANVLTF. DNA for the CDR3: TGTGCCAGTAGTACTGGGGCCAACGTCCTGACTTTC.

The chain employs TRBV29-1 and TRBJ1-1; perhaps TRBD1 as D (6 bases). Germline assignment: CDR1 SQVTM and CDR2 ANQGSEA. The V and J ends lost 7 bases and 1 base respectively, with 10 bases between them. This CDR3 is built from 12 residues. The CDR3 DNA reads as TGCAGCGCCGGGACAACGAACACTGAAGCTTTCTTT. Translating it yields CSAGTTNTEAFF.

This clone was picked up a small number of times. The V call is TRBV5-1, the J call TRBJ2-3; D tentatively fits TRBD1 or TRBD2 (6 bases each). The V end was cut by 3 bases, the J end by 0 bases, with 17 bases between. This CDR3 comprises 17 residues. Germline assignment: CDR1 SGHRS and CDR2 YFSETQ. CDR3 loop: CASSSMGGGWSTDTQYF. Here the CDR3 DNA reads TGCGCCAGCAGCTCAATGGGGGGCGGATGGAGCACAGATACGCAGTATTTT.

For this clone: Other nucleotide sequences from this sample produce the same CDR3. The V call is TRBV10-3, the J call TRBJ1-2; 7 positions match TRBD1. The V gene's germline CDR1 is ENHRY and CDR2 SYGVKD. V lost 5 bases and J lost 6; bases outside the gene matches: 6. CDR3 length: 13 residues. For the CDR3, the DNA is TGTGCCATCAGTCCACAGGGGCGAAATGGCTACACCTTC. This encodes CAISPQGRNGYTF.

This clone has just a few counts. The chain carries TRBV7-9 and TRBJ2-5; D may be TRBD1 or TRBD2 (6 bases each). V lost 8 bases, J lost 5 bases, and 9 bases lay in between. The germline V gene encodes CDR1 SEHNR and CDR2 FQNEAQ (reference sequence). This CDR3 contains 11 residues. CDR3 region: CASEGGETQYF. Written as DNA, the CDR3 is TGTGCCAGCGAGGGGGGTGAGACCCAGTACTTC.

In its sample, this clone was seen a few times. The chain joins TRBV7-9 to TRBJ2-2; no clear D gene. Trimming shortened V by 3 bases and J by 4 bases, and 12 bases separated the two germline ends. This CDR3 contains 15 residues. Germline values: CDR1 SEHNR, CDR2 FQNEAQ (reference sequence). CDR3 DNA: TGTGCCAGCAGCTTCTCGGGTCGGTCCACCGGGGAGCTGTTTTTT. It yields the protein CASSFSGRSTGELFF.

This clone was seen a single time. The rearrangement links TRBV19 to TRBJ2-7; the D gene could be TRBD1 or TRBD2 (6 bases each). V lost 5 bases, J lost 5 bases, and 13 bases lay in between. Germline CDR1 is LNHDA and CDR2 is SQIVND (reference sequence). This CDR3 has 13 amino acids. The CDR3 DNA reads as TGTGCCAGTAGTTTCACAGGGAGGCACGAGCAGTACTTC. Translated, it gives CASSFTGRHEQYF.

This clone was seen a few times. The CDR3 coding sequence is TGTGCCTGGAACGAGGGGAGGGGGCACTTTGGCTACACCTTC. Its protein is CAWNEGRGHFGYTF. The chain has TRBV30 and TRBJ1-2, with 7 bases identical to TRBD1. This CDR3 contains 14 residues. The germline V gene encodes CDR1 GTSNPN and CDR2 SVGIG (reference sequence). J gave up 7 bases and V 4 bases, and 12 bases lay outside the gene matches.

This rearrangement joins TRBV29-1 to TRBJ2-5; 9 bases agree with TRBD2. The V gene end was trimmed by 3 bases and the J gene end by 1 base; junction bases not matched to a gene: 33. Germline V gene lookup returns CDR1 SQVTM and CDR2 ANQGSEA. The CDR3 spans 24 residues. The CDR3 DNA sequence: TGCAGCGTTGAGCCACAGAAGGGACTAGCCGAACGGGAGGGTATTTTTGAAGTCCAAGAGACCCAGTACTTC. This gives the protein CSVEPQKGLAEREGIFEVQETQYF.

CDR3 sequence: CASSHGLGIYEQYF. CDR3 coding DNA: TGCGCCAGCAGCCATGGACTAGGAATCTACGAGCAGTACTTC. The chain is built from TRBV4-3 and TRBJ2-7; 7 positions match TRBD2. Germline values: CDR1 LGHNA, CDR2 YSLEER. V lost 3 bases to trimming and J lost 3 bases; unmatched junction nucleotides: 5. CDR3 length equals 14 residues.

This clone was observed once. Sequence at one end of the junction differs from germline and may be a read error. The chain is built from TRBV27 and TRBJ2-7; D remains ambiguous. CDR1 MNHEY and CDR2 SMNVEV come from the germline V gene (reference sequence). This CDR3 has 13 residues. The CDR3 nucleotides are TGTGCCAGCAGTTTATCACACCTGGAATTGGCTGTCTTC. Amino acids: CASSLSHLELAVF.